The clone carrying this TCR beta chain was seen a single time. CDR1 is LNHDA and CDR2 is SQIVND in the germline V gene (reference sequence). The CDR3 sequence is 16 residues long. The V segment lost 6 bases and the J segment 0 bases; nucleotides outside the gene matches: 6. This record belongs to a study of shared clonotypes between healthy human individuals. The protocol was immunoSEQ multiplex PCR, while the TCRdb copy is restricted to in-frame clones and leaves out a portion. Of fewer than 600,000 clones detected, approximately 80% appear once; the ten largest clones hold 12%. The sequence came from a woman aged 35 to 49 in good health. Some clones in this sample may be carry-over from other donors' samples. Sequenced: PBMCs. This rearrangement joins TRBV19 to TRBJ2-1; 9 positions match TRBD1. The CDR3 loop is CASRGGQGLSYNEQFF. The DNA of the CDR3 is TGTGCCAGTAGGGGGGGACAGGGCCTCTCCTACAATGAGCAGTTCTTC.